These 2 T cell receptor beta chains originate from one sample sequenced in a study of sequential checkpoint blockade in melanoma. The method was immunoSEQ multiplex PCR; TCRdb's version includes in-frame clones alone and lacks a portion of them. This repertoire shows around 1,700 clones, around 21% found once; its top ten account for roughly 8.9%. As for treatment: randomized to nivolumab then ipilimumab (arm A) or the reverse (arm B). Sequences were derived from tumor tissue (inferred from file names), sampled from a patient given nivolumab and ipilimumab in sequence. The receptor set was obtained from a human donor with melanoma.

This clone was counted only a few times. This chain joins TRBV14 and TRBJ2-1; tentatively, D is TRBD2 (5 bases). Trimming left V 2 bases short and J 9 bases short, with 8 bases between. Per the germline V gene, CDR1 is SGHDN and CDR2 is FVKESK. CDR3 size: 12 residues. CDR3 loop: CASSQLAVEQFF. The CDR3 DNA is TGTGCCAGCAGCCAACTAGCAGTTGAGCAGTTCTTC.

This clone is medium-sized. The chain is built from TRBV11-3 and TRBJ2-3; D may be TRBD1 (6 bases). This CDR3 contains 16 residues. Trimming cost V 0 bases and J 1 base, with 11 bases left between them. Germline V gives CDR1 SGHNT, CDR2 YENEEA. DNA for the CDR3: TGTGCCAGCAGCTTAGAAAGGGGGATGGGCACAGATACGCAGTATTTT. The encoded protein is CASSLERGMGTDTQYF. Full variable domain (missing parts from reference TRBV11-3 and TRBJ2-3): EAGVVQSPRYKIIEKKQPVAFWCNPISGHNTLYWYLQNLGQGPELLIRYENEEAVDDSQLPKDRFSAERLKGVDSTLKIQPAELGDSAVYLCASSLERGMGTDTQYFGPGTRLTVL.